These T cell receptor beta chains were read from a single sample in a study of T-cell reconstitution after alpha-beta-depleted transplantation in children. TCRdb used MiXCR to reprocess the PCR reads, holding one entry per CDR3 protein. Here the sample spans about 340,000 distinct CDR3 sequences, 10% to 15% being singletons. Here the sequenced sample was PBMCs, taken from the stem cell graft. These receptors were taken from a human donor who donated a stem cell graft to a child with Fanconi anemia. CDR3s leave out the opening cysteine and the closing phenylalanine or tryptophan. The size field is filled for only some rows; it gives once, few, many or a size class.

clone_size	v_call	j_call	cdr3_aa
-	TRBV27	TRBJ2-5	ASSPSLAEYQETQY
-	TRBV10-2	TRBJ1-1	ASSLEGWRSEAF
-	TRBV20-1	TRBJ2-2	SGRDRRFLGELF
few	TRBV5-6	TRBJ2-7	ASSSNLLGAEQY
-	TRBV9	TRBJ2-3	ASGNDLKRDTQY
few	TRBV4-3	TRBJ2-1	ASSQETGYEQF
few	TRBV5-6	TRBJ2-7	ASSLGASTYEQY
-	TRBV12-3/TRBV12-4	TRBJ1-2	ASSPFWTPTYGYT
few	TRBV2	TRBJ1-2	ASSTQDRGYYGYT
few	TRBV7-3	TRBJ2-1	ASSTQGGSWQF
few	TRBV20-1	TRBJ2-1	SASRLSTRFNEQF
-	TRBV20-1	TRBJ2-1	SARDGGDYNEQF
-	TRBV6-5	TRBJ2-7	ASSPQPYEQY
few	TRBV20-1	TRBJ1-2	SAGGDYYGYT
-	TRBV18	TRBJ1-1	ASSPKRVNGNTEAF
many	TRBV20-1	TRBJ1-2	SAEQGWDGYT
many	TRBV28	TRBJ1-2	ASGQSNYGYT
-	TRBV7-8	TRBJ1-1	ASSASTANTEAF
-	TRBV11-2	TRBJ2-7	ASSLVFDSPYEQY
few	TRBV12-3/TRBV12-4	TRBJ1-2	ASSLQPDSYGYT
-	TRBV18	TRBJ1-3	ASSAETARSGNTIY
-	TRBV7-8	TRBJ2-5	ASSFPQETQY
-	TRBV10-3	TRBJ2-5	AISESWEETQY
-	TRBV3-1	TRBJ1-4	ASSQGGVNEKLF
-	TRBV20-1	TRBJ1-5	SARNHGYNQPQH
many	TRBV6-1	TRBJ2-1	ATQELPYNEQF
many	TRBV5-1	TRBJ1-4	ASSLGTGVQKLF
few	TRBV7-9	TRBJ2-7	ASNVGGDEQY
-	TRBV18	TRBJ1-1	ASLDRGLNTEAF
many	TRBV25-1	TRBJ2-2	ASLSLKGRSDGELF
-	TRBV6-6	TRBJ2-1	ASSSRGANEQF
few	TRBV5-1	TRBJ2-2	ASSPGQPEGELF
-	TRBV4-1	TRBJ2-7	ASSPGLQRGSEQY
-	TRBV7-6	TRBJ2-2	ASSPTGGAEGAGELF
-	TRBV4-2	TRBJ2-3	ASSLISGGAFDTQY
many	TRBV28	TRBJ1-1	ASSVGMTEAF
many	TRBV6-5	TRBJ2-3	ASSYSPGQGDTQY
-	TRBV4-3	TRBJ1-2	ASSQETRIYGYT
-	TRBV5-1	TRBJ2-3	ASSLALAGGADTQY
many	TRBV5-1	TRBJ1-1	ASSSMMNTEAF
-	TRBV2	TRBJ2-1	ASSGEGQVILSSYNEQF
-	TRBV5-1	TRBJ1-3	ASSADTRSGNTIY
once	TRBV18	TRBJ1-6	ASSPNDPGDSPLH
-	TRBV24-1	TRBJ2-3	ATSDFQGGTQY
many	TRBV7-2	TRBJ2-3	ASSLFTGGADTQY
-	TRBV20-1	TRBJ1-1	SARRQTMNTEAF
many	TRBV20-1	TRBJ2-5	SAPPDSTQY
-	TRBV20-1	TRBJ2-1	SVGLAVSYNEQF
few	TRBV7-2	TRBJ2-5	ASSLVGPLQETQY
few	TRBV2	TRBJ2-3	ACTEILGGYRY